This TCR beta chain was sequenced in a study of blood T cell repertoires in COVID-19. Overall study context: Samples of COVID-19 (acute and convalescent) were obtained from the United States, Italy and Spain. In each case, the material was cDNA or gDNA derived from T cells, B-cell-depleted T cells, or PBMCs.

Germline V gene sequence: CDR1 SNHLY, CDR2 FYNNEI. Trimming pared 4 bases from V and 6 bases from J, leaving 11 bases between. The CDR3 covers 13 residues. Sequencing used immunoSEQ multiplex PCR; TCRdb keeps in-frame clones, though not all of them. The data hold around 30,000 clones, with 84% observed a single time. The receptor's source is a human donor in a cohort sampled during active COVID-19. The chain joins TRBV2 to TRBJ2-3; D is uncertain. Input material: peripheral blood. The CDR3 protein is CASSVGPRDTQYF. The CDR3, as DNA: TGTGCCAGCAGTGTCGGCCCGAGGGATACGCAGTATTTT.